Included here is one T cell receptor beta chain sequence, with context. Its antigen is unidentified. The data stem from a study of cytomegalovirus exposure and HLA in healthy donors. Study conclusions and caveats: According to a later analysis, donors in an Asian-associated ancestry cluster reportedly had fewer N-insertions than the approximately 620-donor mean. The records held CMV serostatus as the only immune exposure information.

This cohort consisted of healthy bone marrow donors. In nominal health when sampled, donors likely had unrecorded immune exposures nonetheless. The CDR3 sequence is 19 residues long. The V gene's germline CDR1 is SEHNR and CDR2 FQNEAQ (reference sequence). V dropped 5 bases and J dropped 0; count of bases not matched to a gene: 8. Primers included in the PCR were 60 Vbeta and 13 Jbeta primers. The method was immunoSEQ multiplex PCR; TCRdb's version includes in-frame clones alone and lacks a portion of them. The data contain under 200,000 clones, around 67% of them seen just once; the ten biggest clones take up approximately 4.5%.

Sequencing was done on a sample of PBMCs. The sequence was obtained from a woman between 18 and 29 years old in good health and CMV-seropositive. This sequence joins TRBV7-9 and TRBJ2-1; 15 bases match TRBD2. The CDR3 here is CASSRTSGRAAISYNEQFF. The DNA for the CDR3 is TGTGCCAGCAGCCGGACTAGCGGGAGGGCCGCTATCTCCTACAATGAGCAGTTCTTC.